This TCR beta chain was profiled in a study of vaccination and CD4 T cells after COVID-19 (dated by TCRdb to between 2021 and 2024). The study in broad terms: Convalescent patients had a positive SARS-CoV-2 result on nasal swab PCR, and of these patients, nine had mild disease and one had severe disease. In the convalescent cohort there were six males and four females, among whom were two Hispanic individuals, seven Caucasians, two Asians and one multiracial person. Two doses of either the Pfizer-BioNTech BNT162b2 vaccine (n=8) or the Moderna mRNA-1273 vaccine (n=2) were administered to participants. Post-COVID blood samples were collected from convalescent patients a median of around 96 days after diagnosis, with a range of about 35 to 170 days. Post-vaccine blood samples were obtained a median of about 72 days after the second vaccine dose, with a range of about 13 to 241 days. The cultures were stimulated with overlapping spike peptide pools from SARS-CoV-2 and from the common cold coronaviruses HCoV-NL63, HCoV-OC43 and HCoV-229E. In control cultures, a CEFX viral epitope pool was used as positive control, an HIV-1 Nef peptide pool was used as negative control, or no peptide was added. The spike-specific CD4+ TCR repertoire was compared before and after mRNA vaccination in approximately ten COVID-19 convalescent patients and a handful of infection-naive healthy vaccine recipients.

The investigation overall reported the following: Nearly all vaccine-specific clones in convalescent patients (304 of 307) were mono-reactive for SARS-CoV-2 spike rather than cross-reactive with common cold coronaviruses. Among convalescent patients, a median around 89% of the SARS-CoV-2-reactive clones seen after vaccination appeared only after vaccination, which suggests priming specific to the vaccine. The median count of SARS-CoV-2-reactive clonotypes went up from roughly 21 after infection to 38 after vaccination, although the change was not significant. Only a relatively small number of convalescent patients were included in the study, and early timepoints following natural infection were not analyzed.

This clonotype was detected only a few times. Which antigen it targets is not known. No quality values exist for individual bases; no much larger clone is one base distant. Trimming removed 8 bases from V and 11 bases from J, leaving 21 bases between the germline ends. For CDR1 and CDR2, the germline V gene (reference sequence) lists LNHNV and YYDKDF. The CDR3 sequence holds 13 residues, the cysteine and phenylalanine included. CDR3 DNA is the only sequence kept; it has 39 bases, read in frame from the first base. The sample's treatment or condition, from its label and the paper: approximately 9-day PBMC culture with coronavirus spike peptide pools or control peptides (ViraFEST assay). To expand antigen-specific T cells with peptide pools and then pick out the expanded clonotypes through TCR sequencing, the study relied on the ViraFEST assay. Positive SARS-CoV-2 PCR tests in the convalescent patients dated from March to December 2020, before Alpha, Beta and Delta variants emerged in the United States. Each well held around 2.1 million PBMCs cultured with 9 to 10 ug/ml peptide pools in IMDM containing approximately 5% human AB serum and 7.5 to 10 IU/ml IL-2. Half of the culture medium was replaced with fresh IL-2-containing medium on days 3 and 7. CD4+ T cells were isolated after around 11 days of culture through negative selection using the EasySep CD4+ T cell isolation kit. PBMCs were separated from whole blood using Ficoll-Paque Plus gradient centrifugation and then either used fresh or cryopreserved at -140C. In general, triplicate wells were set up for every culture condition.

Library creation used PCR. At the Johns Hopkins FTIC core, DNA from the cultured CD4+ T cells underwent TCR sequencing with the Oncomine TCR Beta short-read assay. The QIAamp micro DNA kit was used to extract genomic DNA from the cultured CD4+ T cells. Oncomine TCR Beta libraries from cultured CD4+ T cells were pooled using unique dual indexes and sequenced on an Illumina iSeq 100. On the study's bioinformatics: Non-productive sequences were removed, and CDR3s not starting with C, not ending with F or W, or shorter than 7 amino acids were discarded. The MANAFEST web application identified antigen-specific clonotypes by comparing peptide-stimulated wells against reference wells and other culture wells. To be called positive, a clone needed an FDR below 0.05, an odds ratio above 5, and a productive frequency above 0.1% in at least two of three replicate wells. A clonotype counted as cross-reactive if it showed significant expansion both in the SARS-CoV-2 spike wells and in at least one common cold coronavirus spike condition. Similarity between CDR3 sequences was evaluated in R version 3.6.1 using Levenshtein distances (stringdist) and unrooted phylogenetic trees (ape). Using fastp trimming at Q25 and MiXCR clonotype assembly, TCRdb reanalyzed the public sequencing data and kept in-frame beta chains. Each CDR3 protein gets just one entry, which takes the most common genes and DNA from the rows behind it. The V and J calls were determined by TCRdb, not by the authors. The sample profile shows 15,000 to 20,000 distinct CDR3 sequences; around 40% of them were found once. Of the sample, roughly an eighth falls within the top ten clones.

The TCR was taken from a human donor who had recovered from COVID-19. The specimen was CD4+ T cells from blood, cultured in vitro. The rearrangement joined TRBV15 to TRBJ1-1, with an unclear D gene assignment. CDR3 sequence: CATSPLSAGVAFF. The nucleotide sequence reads TGTGCCACCTCCCCACTTTCGGCCGGGGTGGCTTTCTTT.